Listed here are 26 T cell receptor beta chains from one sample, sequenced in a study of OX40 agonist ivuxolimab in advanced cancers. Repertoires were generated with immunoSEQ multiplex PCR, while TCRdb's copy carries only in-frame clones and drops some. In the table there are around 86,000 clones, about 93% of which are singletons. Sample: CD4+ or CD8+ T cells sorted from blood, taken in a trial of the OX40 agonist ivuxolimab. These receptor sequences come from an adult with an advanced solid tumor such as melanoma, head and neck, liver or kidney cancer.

The CDR3, as DNA: TGCGCCAGCAGTCAATCGAGGACTAGCGGGATCCAGCCCCTCCGCACAGATACGCAGTATTTT. Translating gives CASSQSRTSGIQPLRTDTQYF. The J gene is TRBJ2-3, the V gene TRBV23-1; the match to TRBD2 covers 12 bases. TRBV23-1 carries the ORF label, with uncertain function. Germline trimming cut 0 bases from V and 1 base from J; bases unmatched to any gene: 14. The CDR3 sequence is 21 residues long.

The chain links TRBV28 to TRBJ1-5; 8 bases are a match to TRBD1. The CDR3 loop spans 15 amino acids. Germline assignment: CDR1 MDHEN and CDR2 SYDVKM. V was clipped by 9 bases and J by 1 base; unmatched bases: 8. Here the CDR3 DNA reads TGTGCCAGTCGTGGACAGGGATGGAGCAATCAGCCCCAGCATTTT. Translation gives CASRGQGWSNQPQHF.

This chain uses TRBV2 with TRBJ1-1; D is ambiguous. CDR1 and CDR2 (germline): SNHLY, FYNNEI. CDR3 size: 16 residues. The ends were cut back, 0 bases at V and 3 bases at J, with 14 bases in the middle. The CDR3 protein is CASSEALSPGDTEAFF. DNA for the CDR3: TGTGCCAGCAGTGAAGCGCTGTCCCCCGGGGACACTGAAGCTTTCTTT.

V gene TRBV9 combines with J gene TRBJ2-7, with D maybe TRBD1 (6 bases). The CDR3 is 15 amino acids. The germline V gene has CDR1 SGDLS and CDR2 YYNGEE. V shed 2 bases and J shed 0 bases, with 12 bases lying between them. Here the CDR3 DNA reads TGTGCCAGCAGCGTTGAGGACAGCGACTCCTACGAGCAGTACTTC. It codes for CASSVEDSDSYEQYF.

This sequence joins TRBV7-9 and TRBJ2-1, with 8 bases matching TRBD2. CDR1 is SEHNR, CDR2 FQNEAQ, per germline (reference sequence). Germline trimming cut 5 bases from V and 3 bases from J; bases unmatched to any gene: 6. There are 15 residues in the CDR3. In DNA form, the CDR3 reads TGTGCCAGCAGCCTGGGGGGACTAGACTACAATGAGCAGTTCTTC. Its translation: CASSLGGLDYNEQFF.

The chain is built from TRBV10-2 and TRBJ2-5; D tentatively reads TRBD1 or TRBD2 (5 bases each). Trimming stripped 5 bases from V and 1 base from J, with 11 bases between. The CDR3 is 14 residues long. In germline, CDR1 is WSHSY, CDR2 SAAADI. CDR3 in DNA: TGCGCCAGCAGTCCTACGGGGCTCCAAGAGACCCAGTACTTC. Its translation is CASSPTGLQETQYF.

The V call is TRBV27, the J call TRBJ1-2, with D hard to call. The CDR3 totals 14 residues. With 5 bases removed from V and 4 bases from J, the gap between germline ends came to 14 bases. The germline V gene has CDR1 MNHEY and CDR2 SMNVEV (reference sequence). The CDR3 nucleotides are TGTGCCAGCAGTGGAGTGGGCCGTTTCTATGGCTACACCTTC. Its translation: CASSGVGRFYGYTF.

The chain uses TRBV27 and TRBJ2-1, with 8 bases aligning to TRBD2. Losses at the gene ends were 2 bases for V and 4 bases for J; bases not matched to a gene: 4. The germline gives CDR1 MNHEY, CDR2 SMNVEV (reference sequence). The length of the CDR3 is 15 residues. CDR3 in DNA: TGTGCCAGCAGTTTAAGCGGGGGACGATACAATGAGCAGTTCTTC. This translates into CASSLSGGRYNEQFF.

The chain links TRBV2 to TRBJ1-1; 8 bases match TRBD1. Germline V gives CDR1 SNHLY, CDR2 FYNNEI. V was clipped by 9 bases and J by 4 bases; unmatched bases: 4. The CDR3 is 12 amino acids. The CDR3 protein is CASYRGGTEAFF. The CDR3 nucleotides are TGTGCCAGTTACAGGGGGGGCACTGAAGCTTTCTTT.

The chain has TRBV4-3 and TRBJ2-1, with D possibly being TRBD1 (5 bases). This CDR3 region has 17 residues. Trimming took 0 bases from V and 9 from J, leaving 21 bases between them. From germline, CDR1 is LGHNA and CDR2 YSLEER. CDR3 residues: CASSQEMHRFGAPEQFF. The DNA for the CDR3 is TGCGCCAGCAGCCAAGAAATGCACAGGTTTGGCGCCCCTGAGCAGTTCTTC.

The DNA of the CDR3 is TGCAGCGTTGAAGGGACTAGAGAATCCACCGGGGAGCTGTTTTTT. Its translation is CSVEGTRESTGELFF. J is TRBJ2-2 and V is TRBV29-1, with 7 bases lining up with TRBD2. After removal of 1 base from V and 4 bases from J, the junction contained 6 bases not matched to a gene. The CDR3 spans 15 residues. The germline V gene has CDR1 SQVTM and CDR2 ANQGSEA.

The CDR3 DNA follows: TGCGCCAGCAGCCCCTCTATGGGTTATGGGGCCTACGAGCAGTACTTC. Translating it yields CASSPSMGYGAYEQYF. The V call is TRBV4-1, the J call TRBJ2-7; no definite D call. There are 16 residues in the CDR3. Trimming shortened V by 4 bases and J by 2 bases, and 18 bases separated the two germline ends. Germline CDR1 MGHRA, CDR2 YSYEKL.

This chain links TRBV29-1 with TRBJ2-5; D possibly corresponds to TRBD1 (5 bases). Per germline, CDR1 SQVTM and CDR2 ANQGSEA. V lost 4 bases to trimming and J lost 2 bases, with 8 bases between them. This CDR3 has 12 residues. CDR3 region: CSVGGIQETQYF. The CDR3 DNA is TGCAGCGTTGGGGGCATACAAGAGACCCAGTACTTC. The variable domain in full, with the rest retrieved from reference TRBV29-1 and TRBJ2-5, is SAVISQKPSRDICQRGTSLTIQCQVDSQVTMMFWYRQQPGQSLTLIATANQGSEATYESGFVIDKFPISRPNLTFSTLTVSNMSPEDSSIYLCSVGGIQETQYFGPGTRLLVL.

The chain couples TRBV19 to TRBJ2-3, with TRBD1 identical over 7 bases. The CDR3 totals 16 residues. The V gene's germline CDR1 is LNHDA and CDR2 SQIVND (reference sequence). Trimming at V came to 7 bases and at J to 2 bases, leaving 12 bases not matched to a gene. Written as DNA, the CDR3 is TGTGCCAGTACCCTATTGGCAGGGGGTAACACAGATACGCAGTATTTT. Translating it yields CASTLLAGGNTDTQYF.

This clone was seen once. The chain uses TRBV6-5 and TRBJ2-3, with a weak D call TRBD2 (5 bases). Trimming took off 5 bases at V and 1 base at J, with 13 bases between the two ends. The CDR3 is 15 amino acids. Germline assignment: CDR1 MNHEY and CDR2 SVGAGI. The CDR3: CASSRLWTGTDTQYF. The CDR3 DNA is TGTGCCAGCAGTCGCCTGTGGACTGGCACAGATACGCAGTATTTT.

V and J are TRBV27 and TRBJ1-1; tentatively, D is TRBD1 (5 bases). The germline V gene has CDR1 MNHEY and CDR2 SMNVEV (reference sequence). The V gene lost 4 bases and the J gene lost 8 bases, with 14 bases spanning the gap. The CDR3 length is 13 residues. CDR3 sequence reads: CASSWGGRTEAFF. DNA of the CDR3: TGTGCCAGCAGTTGGGGGGGACGCACCGAAGCTTTCTTT.

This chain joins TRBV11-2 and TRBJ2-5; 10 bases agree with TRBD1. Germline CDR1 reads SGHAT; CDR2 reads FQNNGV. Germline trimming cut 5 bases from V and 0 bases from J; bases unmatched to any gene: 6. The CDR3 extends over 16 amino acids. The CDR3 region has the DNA TGTGCCAGCAGCCACGGGACAGGGGCGTACCAAGAGACCCAGTACTTC. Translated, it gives CASSHGTGAYQETQYF.

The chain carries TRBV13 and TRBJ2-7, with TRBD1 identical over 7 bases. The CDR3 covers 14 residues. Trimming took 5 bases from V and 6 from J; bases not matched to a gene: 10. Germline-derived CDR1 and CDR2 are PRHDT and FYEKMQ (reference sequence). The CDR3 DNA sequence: TGTGCCAGCAGCCCATGGACAGGCGGTACCGAGCAGTACTTC. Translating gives CASSPWTGGTEQYF.

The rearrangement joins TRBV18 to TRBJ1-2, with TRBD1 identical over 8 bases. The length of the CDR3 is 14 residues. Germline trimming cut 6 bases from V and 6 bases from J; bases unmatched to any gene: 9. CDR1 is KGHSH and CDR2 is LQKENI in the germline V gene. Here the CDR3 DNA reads TGTGCCAGCTCCCCTTGGACAGGGAGGGATGGCTACACCTTC. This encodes CASSPWTGRDGYTF.

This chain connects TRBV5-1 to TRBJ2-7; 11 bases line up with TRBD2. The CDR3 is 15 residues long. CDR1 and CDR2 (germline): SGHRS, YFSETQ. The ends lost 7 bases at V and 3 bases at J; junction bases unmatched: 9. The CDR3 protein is CASGRLAGGNYEQYF. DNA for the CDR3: TGCGCCAGCGGCAGGCTAGCGGGGGGCAACTACGAGCAGTACTTC.

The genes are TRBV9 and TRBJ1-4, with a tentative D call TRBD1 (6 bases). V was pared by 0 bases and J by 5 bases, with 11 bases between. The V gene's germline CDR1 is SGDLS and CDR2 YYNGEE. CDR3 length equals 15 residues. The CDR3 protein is CASSVAGDTNEKLFF. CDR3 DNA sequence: TGTGCCAGCAGCGTAGCAGGGGACACAAATGAAAAACTGTTTTTT.

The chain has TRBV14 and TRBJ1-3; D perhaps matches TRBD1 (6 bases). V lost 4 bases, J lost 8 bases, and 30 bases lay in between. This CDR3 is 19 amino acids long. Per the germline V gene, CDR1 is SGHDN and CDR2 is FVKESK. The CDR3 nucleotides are TGTGCCAGCAGCCCCGGGGGCGGGGGCTCGATAGAATCTAAGGACACCATATATTTT. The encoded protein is CASSPGGGGSIESKDTIYF.

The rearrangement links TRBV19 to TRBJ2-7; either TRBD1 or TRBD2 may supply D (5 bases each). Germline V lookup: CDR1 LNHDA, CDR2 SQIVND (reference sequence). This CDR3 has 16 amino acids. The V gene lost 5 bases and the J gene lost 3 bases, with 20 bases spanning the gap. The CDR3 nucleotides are TGTGCCAGTAGTGTAAGCTCTAGCTCTGGGGGCTACGAGCAGTACTTC. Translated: CASSVSSSSGGYEQYF.

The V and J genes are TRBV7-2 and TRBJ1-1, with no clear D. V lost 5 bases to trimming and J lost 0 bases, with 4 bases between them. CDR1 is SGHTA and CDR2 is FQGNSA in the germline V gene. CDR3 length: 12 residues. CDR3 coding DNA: TGTGCCAGCAGCCTCGTGAACACTGAAGCTTTCTTT. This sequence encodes CASSLVNTEAFF. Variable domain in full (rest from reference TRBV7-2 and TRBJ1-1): GAGVSQSPSNKVTEKGKDVELRCDPISGHTALYWYRQSLGQGLEFLIYFQGNSAPDKSGLPSDRFSAERTGGSVSTLTIQRTQQEDSAVYLCASSLVNTEAFFGQGTRLTVV.

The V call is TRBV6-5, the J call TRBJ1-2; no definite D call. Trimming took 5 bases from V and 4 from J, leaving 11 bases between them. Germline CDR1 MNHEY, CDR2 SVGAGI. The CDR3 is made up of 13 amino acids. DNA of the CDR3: TGTGCCAGCAGTGTCACCGGTTTCTATGGCTACACCTTC. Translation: CASSVTGFYGYTF.

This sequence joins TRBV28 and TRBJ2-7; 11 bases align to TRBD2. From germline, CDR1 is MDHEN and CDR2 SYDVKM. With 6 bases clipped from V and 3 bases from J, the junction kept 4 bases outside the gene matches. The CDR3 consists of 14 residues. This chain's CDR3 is CASRGGLADYEQYF. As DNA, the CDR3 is TGTGCCAGCAGGGGGGGACTAGCGGACTACGAGCAGTACTTC.